Sequencing of this TCR beta chain was carried out in a study of spatial heterogeneity in lung cancer. Turning to the study itself: More than eight raw reads, on average, carried each unique TCR and UMI combination.

V was pared by 5 bases and J by 7 bases, with 13 bases between. The CDR3 loop spans 14 amino acids. Germline values: CDR1 SGHRS, CDR2 YFSETQ. About this clonotype: The antigen remains unidentified.

General study findings and limits: One measure, the expanded intratumoral alpha and beta TCR count, tracked tumor mutation counts.

Using its own MiXCR run on the 5' RACE reads, TCRdb lists one record per CDR3 protein. Of 20,000 to 30,000 distinct CDR3 sequences listed, approximately 9.5% are singletons. Time point noted: sample taken at primary tumor resection. The donor population consisted of more than 55 patients with untreated, early-stage non-small cell lung cancer. The chain combines TRBV5-1 with TRBJ1-6, with D perhaps matching TRBD1 (5 bases). Specimen: lung tumor tissue, collected at surgery. The receptor comes from a male donor with early-stage non-small cell lung cancer. CDR3 DNA: TGCGCCAGCAGATTGACAGATTCAAATTCACCCCTCCACTTT. Translation: CASRLTDSNSPLHF.